The clone carrying this T cell receptor beta chain has only a few counts. Some clones are missing from TCRdb's copy, which holds only in-frame ones; the method was immunoSEQ multiplex PCR. The table lists over 300,000 clones, around 91% of them singletons. Germline assignment: CDR1 LGHDT and CDR2 YNNKEL (reference sequence). Trimming at V came to 0 bases and at J to 7 bases, leaving 12 bases not matched to a gene. CDR3 size: 18 residues. The source of the sample is a study of blood T cell repertoires in COVID-19. Sequenced input: PBMCs or T cells enriched from blood (not recorded which). This receptor was obtained from a woman aged 40 to 50 who had recovered from COVID-19. V gene TRBV3-1 (or the pseudogene TRBV3-2) combines with J gene TRBJ2-1; TRBD2 aligns across 10 bases. As DNA, the CDR3 is TGTGCCAGCAGCCAAGATTATCTCCCAGCGGGGGGGCTAAATGAGCAGTTCTTC. It specifies CASSQDYLPAGGLNEQFF.